This T cell receptor beta chain emerged from a study of OX40 agonist ivuxolimab in advanced cancers. Study overall: Prior anti-PD-1, anti-PD-L1 or anti-CTLA-4 therapy was allowed; roughly 40% had some.

Clones were sequenced by immunoSEQ multiplex PCR, and TCRdb holds only the in-frame ones, with some missing. The table shows 65,000 to 90,000 clones, with about nine tenths occurring only once. About this clone: Its antigen is unknown.

There are 14 residues in the CDR3. Looked up from germline, CDR1 is MNHEY and CDR2 is SMNVEV (reference sequence). With V trimmed by 5 bases and J by 3 bases, 7 bases remained unmatched. Study-wide points: Also present in some nonresponders was a low level of normalized T-cell clonal expansion.

V usage is TRBV27 and J usage is TRBJ2-7; TRBD2 matches at 7 bases. The clonotype comes from an adult with an advanced solid tumor such as melanoma, head and neck, liver or kidney cancer. Material: CD4+ or CD8+ T cells sorted from blood, obtained in a trial of the OX40 agonist ivuxolimab. The CDR3 loop is CASSPGLEVYEQYF. The CDR3 bases are TGTGCCAGCAGTCCTGGACTAGAGGTCTACGAGCAGTACTTC.